This T cell receptor beta chain appears in the sequencing data of a study of cytomegalovirus exposure and HLA in healthy donors. Both 60 Vbeta primers and 13 Jbeta primers went into the PCR. The repertoire was sequenced with immunoSEQ multiplex PCR; TCRdb's copy has only in-frame clones and lacks some. The sample lists around 240,000 clones, roughly 82% seen once, with around 5% in the top ten. Study observations and caveats: In a later analysis, TCR association rates varied by HLA locus: DRB1 most, HLA-C fewest.

Trimming took 6 bases from V and 4 from J; bases not matched to a gene: 7. The V gene's germline CDR1 is SGHTA and CDR2 FQGNSA. This CDR3 spans 15 amino acids. With regard to this clone: Its antigen is unidentified.

The sequenced material came from PBMCs. The TCR originated in a middle-aged woman in good health and CMV-seropositive. This chain joins TRBV7-2 and TRBJ2-1; 9 bases are shared with TRBD2. The CDR3 DNA reads TGTGCCAGCAGTCGTAGCGGGGGCGCTTACAATGAGCAGTTCTTC. Its protein product is CASSRSGGAYNEQFF.